This entry lists 5 T cell receptor beta chains sequenced from one sample in a study of shared clonotypes between healthy human individuals. The repertoire was sequenced with immunoSEQ multiplex PCR; TCRdb's copy has only in-frame clones and lacks some. The top ten clones hold approximately 0.35% of a sample with approximately 2.5 million clones, over 85% of them seen once. Sequences were obtained from naive CD4+ T cells from PBMCs. The subset: CD45RA+ positively selected. The receptors stem from a man between 18 and 29 years old in good health. Some clones in this sample may be carry-over from other donors' samples.

The chain combines TRBV6-6 with TRBJ2-5; 12 bases fit TRBD2. The CDR3 length is 15 residues. V trimming: 0 bases; J trimming: 5 bases; junction bases outside the gene matches: 1. The germline gives CDR1 MNHNY, CDR2 SVGAGI (reference sequence). The CDR3 reads CASSYSTSGSETQYF. For the CDR3, the DNA is TGTGCCAGCAGTTACTCGACTAGCGGGAGTGAGACCCAGTACTTC.

The rearrangement uses TRBV27 and TRBJ1-2; 8 nucleotides align to TRBD1. CDR1 is MNHEY and CDR2 is SMNVEV in the germline V gene (reference sequence). Germline trimming cut 4 bases from V and 8 bases from J; bases unmatched to any gene: 9. The CDR3 runs 14 residues. This CDR3 reads CASSSTGAGRGYTF. The DNA for the CDR3 is TGTGCCAGCAGTTCGACAGGGGCCGGACGGGGCTACACCTTC.

The V call is TRBV28, the J call TRBJ1-4; no clear D. The CDR3 contains 12 residues. The germline V and J ends were trimmed by 2 bases and 8 bases, with 6 bases remaining between them. Looked up from germline, CDR1 is MDHEN and CDR2 is SYDVKM. CDR3 sequence: CASSLEGEKLFF. CDR3 nucleotide sequence: TGTGCCAGCAGTTTAGAGGGCGAAAAACTGTTTTTT.

The chain carries TRBV27 and TRBJ1-4; the match to TRBD1 covers 9 bases. Germline V gene sequence: CDR1 MNHEY, CDR2 SMNVEV (reference sequence). CDR3 length: 19 residues. The V and J ends lost 5 bases and 4 bases, in that order; junction bases with no gene match: 17. The CDR3 nucleotides read TGTGCCAGCAGTCCCAAGGGACAGGGTATTCTGGTTATTAATGAAAAACTGTTTTTT. It encodes CASSPKGQGILVINEKLFF.

The rearrangement uses TRBV5-1 and TRBJ2-3, with 7 bases identical to TRBD1. CDR1 is SGHRS, CDR2 YFSETQ, per germline. This CDR3 comprises 14 residues. V shed 4 bases and J 3 bases; nucleotides not matched to a gene: 5. CDR3 region: CASSHRDSTDTQYF. As DNA, the CDR3 is TGCGCCAGCAGCCACCGGGACAGTACAGATACGCAGTATTTT.